Sequencing of this TCR beta chain was carried out in a study of spatial heterogeneity in lung cancer. On the study more broadly: The count of detected beta-chain sequences consistently exceeded that of alpha-chain sequences.

The sample holds many counts of this clonotype. Time point in this sample: sample taken at primary tumor resection. Sequencing of whole RNA from tumor, nontumor lung or frozen PBMC involved no sorting. TCRdb fed the 5' RACE reads into MiXCR, producing one record per CDR3 protein. Of 30,000 to 50,000 distinct CDR3 sequences in the sample, under 6.5% are singletons; the top ten hold 11%. This CDR3 region has 13 residues. Between the trimmed V and J ends, which lost 4 bases and 3 bases, there was a span of 10 bases. Looked up from germline, CDR1 is SGHRS and CDR2 is YFSETQ. The J gene is TRBJ1-2, the V gene TRBV5-1; TRBD1 might be the D (5 bases). The sequence came from a male donor with early-stage non-small cell lung cancer. The material sequenced was PBMCs, taken at surgery. CDR3 in DNA: TGCGCCAGCAGCCGGGGACGGGACTATGGCTACACCTTC. It is translated as CASSRGRDYGYTF.